The 31 T cell receptor beta chains below all came from one sample that was sequenced in a study of blood T cells in healthy people across ages. A second PCR, run for about 7 to 11 cycles, used a sample-barcoded 5' primer plus a J-beta primer mix. TCRdb redid the calling of the 5' RACE reads with MiXCR, one entry per CDR3 protein. The sample shows about 1.4 million distinct CDR3 sequences, approximately 63% of them seen only once. Material: blood. The receptors shown here come from a man between 18 and 29 years old in good health.

The rearrangement joins TRBV20-1 to TRBJ2-4; 7 nucleotides match TRBD2. With V trimmed by 0 bases and J by 8 bases, 4 bases remained unmatched. The CDR3 runs 13 residues. Per germline, CDR1 DFQATT and CDR2 SNEGSKA (reference sequence). In DNA form, the CDR3 reads TGCAGTGCTAGAGATAGCCTAGCGGACATTCAGTACTTC. This encodes CSARDSLADIQYF.

This clonotype was found a few times. This chain links TRBV4-1 with TRBJ2-7, with D possibly being TRBD1 or TRBD2 (5 bases each). The CDR3 consists of 15 residues. CDR1 is MGHRA, CDR2 YSYEKL, per germline. V was cut by 0 bases and J by 3 bases, with 12 bases left in between. The CDR3 nucleotides are TGCGCCAGCAGCCAAGATCAGGGAGTCCTCTACGAGCAGTACTTC. The encoded protein is CASSQDQGVLYEQYF.

This clonotype appeared a few times. The chain combines TRBV7-2 with TRBJ2-3; D ambiguous. The V end lost 5 bases, the J end lost 2 bases, and 26 bases lay between the germline ends. Per germline, CDR1 SGHTA and CDR2 FQGNSA. The CDR3 has 19 residues. The DNA for the CDR3 is TGTGCCAGCAGCCTACTCTCCCGAAGACTGGAAGTAAACACAGATACGCAGTATTTT. Translating it yields CASSLLSRRLEVNTDTQYF.

Regarding this clonotype: The junction departs from germline at one end; a sequencing error may be responsible. This rearrangement joins TRBV6-5 to TRBJ1-1; D remains unclear. Looked up from germline, CDR1 is MNHEY and CDR2 is SVGAGI. The CDR3 runs 14 residues. The CDR3 protein is CASRYSGENTEAFF. CDR3 coding DNA: TGTGCCAGCCGTTACTCAGGCGAGAACACTGAAGCTTTCTTT.

In this sample, this clonotype turned up once. The chain employs TRBV28 and TRBJ2-3, with TRBD2 identical over 9 bases. This CDR3 has 13 residues. Germline V CDR1 and CDR2: MDHEN, SYDVKM. V trimming: 4 bases; J trimming: 9 bases; junction bases outside the gene matches: 5. CDR3 in amino acids: CASSSWTSETQYF. The CDR3 bases are TGTGCCAGCAGTTCCTGGACTAGCGAAACGCAGTATTTT.

This chain uses TRBV20-1 with TRBJ2-1; 9 bases are shared with TRBD2. The germline CDR1 and CDR2 sequences are DFQATT and SNEGSKA (reference sequence). This CDR3 comprises 14 residues. CDR3 DNA: TGCAGCGGACGCGGGACTAGCAATTACAATGAGCAGTTCTTC. The encoded protein is CSGRGTSNYNEQFF.

The chain uses TRBV5-1 and TRBJ2-7; no firm D call. From germline, CDR1 is SGHRS and CDR2 YFSETQ. CDR3 length equals 13 residues. V lost 0 bases, J lost 5 bases, and 9 bases lay in between. The DNA of the CDR3 is TGCGCCAGCAGCTTGGCCGAGCTGAACGAGCAGTACTTC. It is translated as CASSLAELNEQYF. The full variable domain, rest sourced from reference TRBV5-1 and TRBJ2-7, is KAGVTQTPRYLIKTRGQQVTLSCSPISGHRSVSWYQQTPGQGLQFLFEYFSETQRNKGNFPGRFSGRQFSNSRSEMNVSTLELGDSALYLCASSLAELNEQYFGPGTRLTVT.

The chain uses TRBV10-3 and TRBJ1-5; tentative D call: TRBD1 (5 bases). Trimming pared 4 bases from V and 2 bases from J, leaving 6 bases between. Germline-derived CDR1 and CDR2 are ENHRY and SYGVKD. The CDR3 contains 13 residues. CDR3 nucleotides: TGTGCCATCAGTGCGGGGGGCAATCAGCCCCAGCATTTT. This gives the protein CAISAGGNQPQHF.

The chain has TRBV4-1 and TRBJ1-5; D is unresolved. V was shortened by 1 base and J by 0 bases, with 7 bases between the two germline ends. CDR1 is MGHRA, CDR2 YSYEKL, per germline. The length of the CDR3 is 15 residues. Here the CDR3 reads CASSQVWSSNQPQHF. In DNA, the CDR3 is TGCGCCAGCAGCCAAGTTTGGAGTAGCAATCAGCCCCAGCATTTT.

CDR3 protein: CASSEYTGGYSGNTIYF. CDR3 DNA: TGTGCCAGCAGTGAGTATACAGGAGGATACTCTGGAAACACCATATATTTT. This sequence joins TRBV25-1 and TRBJ1-3, with a possible D match to TRBD1 (5 bases). Germline V gene lookup returns CDR1 MGHDK and CDR2 SYGVNS. Trimming shortened V by 3 bases and J by 0 bases, and 15 bases separated the two germline ends. The CDR3 has 17 amino acids.

This rearrangement joins TRBV28 to TRBJ1-2; D gene ambiguous. Looked up from germline, CDR1 is MDHEN and CDR2 is SYDVKM. Between the trimmed V and J ends, which lost 5 bases and 4 bases, there was a span of 14 bases. CDR3 length: 14 residues. In nucleotides, the CDR3 is TGTGCCAGCAGTAACCCCGGACGGCTCTATGGCTACACCTTC. This codes for CASSNPGRLYGYTF.

The chain is built from TRBV25-1 and TRBJ2-3; a possible D gene is TRBD2 (5 bases). The CDR3 runs to 16 residues. Between the trimmed V and J ends, which lost 5 bases and 0 bases, there was a span of 15 bases. Looked up from germline, CDR1 is MGHDK and CDR2 is SYGVNS. CDR3 coding DNA: TGTGCCAGCAGTCGACCCGGCGGGTCTAGCACAGATACGCAGTATTTT. Translated, it gives CASSRPGGSSTDTQYF.

About this clonotype: The junction differs from germline at one of its ends, possibly a read error. Here the CDR3 reads CASSDTGGRIEQFF. DNA of the CDR3: TGCGCCAGCAGCGACACAGGGGGCCGTATTGAGCAGTTCTTT. The chain recombines TRBV5-1 with TRBJ2-1; TRBD1 matches 9 bases. The germline V gene encodes CDR1 SGHRS and CDR2 YFSETQ. CDR3 length: 14 amino acids.

This chain joins TRBV7-9 and TRBJ2-3, with a tentative D call TRBD2 (5 bases). Germline CDR1 SEHNR, CDR2 FQNEAQ (reference sequence). This CDR3 contains 16 residues. Trimming pared 4 bases from V and 2 bases from J, leaving 16 bases between. CDR3 loop: CASSSPRERDTDTQYF. The DNA for the CDR3 is TGTGCCAGCAGCTCCCCAAGGGAGCGTGACACAGATACGCAGTATTTT. Supplemented by reference TRBV7-9 and TRBJ2-3, the full variable domain reads DTGVSQNPRHKITKRGQNVTFRCDPISEHNRLYWYRQTLGQGPEFLTYFQNEAQLEKSRLLSDRFSAERPKGSFSTLEIQRTEQGDSAMYLCASSSPRERDTDTQYFGPGTRLTVL.

With regard to this clonotype: Its ends do not fully match the called genes, so a read error is possible. The chain combines TRBV9 with TRBJ2-1; 7 bases align to TRBD2. This CDR3 spans 14 amino acids. Germline CDR1 is SGDLS and CDR2 is YYNGEE. The CDR3 DNA reads TGTGCCAGCAGCGTAGTGGGAGGGCGGGATGAACAGTTCTTC. Protein sequence: CASSVVGGRDEQFF.

This clonotype was recorded a few times. The chain is built from TRBV12-3 or TRBV12-4 and TRBJ1-1; no reliable D call. V was trimmed by 6 bases and J by 3 bases, leaving 11 bases between them. The CDR3 is 13 amino acids. CDR3 nucleotides: TGTGCCAGCAGGGATAACAGCCACACTGAAGCTTTCTTT. Translating gives CASRDNSHTEAFF.

The chain joins TRBV10-3 to TRBJ1-1, with 8 bases fitting TRBD1. CDR1 and CDR2 from the germline V gene are ENHRY and SYGVKD. V lost 2 bases to trimming and J lost 1 base; unmatched junction nucleotides: 3. This CDR3 comprises 15 residues. Written as DNA, the CDR3 is TGTGCCATCAGTGAGACGGGACAGGAGAACACTGAAGCTTTCTTT. It codes for CAISETGQENTEAFF.

This chain uses TRBV27 with TRBJ2-1; D is ambiguous. The germline V gene has CDR1 MNHEY and CDR2 SMNVEV (reference sequence). The V end lost 5 bases, the J end lost 4 bases, and 12 bases lay between the germline ends. The CDR3 covers 14 residues. In nucleotides, the CDR3 is TGTGCCAGCAGTCACCCGACGGAGTACAATGAGCAGTTCTTC. Protein sequence: CASSHPTEYNEQFF.

This chain links TRBV12-3 or TRBV12-4 with TRBJ2-7; D remains ambiguous. The CDR3 is made up of 13 amino acids. V dropped 5 bases and J dropped 2 bases, with 10 bases sitting between them. This chain's CDR3 is CASSPFDTYEQYF. The CDR3 DNA follows: TGTGCCAGCAGTCCTTTTGACACCTACGAGCAGTACTTC.

The chain uses TRBV7-2 and TRBJ2-1; D is uncertain. The CDR3 totals 12 residues. The V gene's germline CDR1 is SGHTA and CDR2 FQGNSA. The V end lost 0 bases, the J end lost 9 bases, and 6 bases lay between the germline ends. CDR3 residues: CASSLALSEQFF. The CDR3 DNA reads TGTGCCAGCAGCTTAGCGCTTAGTGAGCAGTTCTTC.

The chain employs TRBV29-1 and TRBJ2-7; D might be TRBD1 or TRBD2, each matching 5 bases. From germline, CDR1 is SQVTM and CDR2 ANQGSEA. The CDR3 covers 15 residues. V lost 3 bases, J lost 10 bases, and 25 bases lay in between. CDR3 DNA: TGCAGCGTTGAGCCGGGGCAAACCAGCAAGGTGGCCCAGTACTTC. Translating it yields CSVEPGQTSKVAQYF.

This clonotype was counted only a few times. The chain is built from TRBV11-1 and TRBJ2-7; D unclear. The CDR3 contains 15 residues. V was trimmed by 5 bases and J by 3 bases, leaving 17 bases between them. Germline CDR1 is SGHAT and CDR2 is FQDESV (reference sequence). CDR3 in DNA: TGTGCCAGCAGCCAAGTTGGCGGTGCACTCTACGAGCAGTACTTC. Protein sequence: CASSQVGGALYEQYF.

The chain combines TRBV28 with TRBJ1-2; 7 bases map to TRBD1. Germline CDR1 is MDHEN and CDR2 is SYDVKM. The junction had 13 bases not matched to a gene; V was cut back by 8 bases and J by 1 base. The CDR3 totals 16 residues. The DNA for the CDR3 is TGTGCCAGCGTAGGGACACAGGGGCTTATTAACTATGGCTACACCTTC. Amino acid sequence: CASVGTQGLINYGYTF.

This clonotype was counted between two and nine times. The chain employs TRBV2 and TRBJ2-3; 8 bases are a match to TRBD2. V gave up 7 bases and J gave up 8 bases; unmatched junction bases: 11. From germline, CDR1 is SNHLY and CDR2 FYNNEI. The CDR3 runs 14 residues. This CDR3 is CASKVSGVHGTQYF. DNA of the CDR3: TGTGCCAGCAAGGTTAGCGGGGTCCACGGTACGCAGTATTTT.

The rearrangement joins TRBV4-2 to TRBJ2-7; D ambiguous. Per germline, CDR1 LGHNA and CDR2 YNFKEQ. The CDR3 covers 13 residues. Trimming removed 0 bases at V and 2 bases at J, with 5 bases between. Here the CDR3 reads CASSQEWAYEQYF. The DNA for the CDR3 is TGTGCCAGCAGCCAAGAGTGGGCCTACGAGCAGTACTTC.

This clonotype has more than one count but fewer than ten. This rearrangement joins TRBV7-2 to TRBJ1-5; 7 nucleotides align to TRBD1. From germline, CDR1 is SGHTA and CDR2 FQGNSA. With 5 bases clipped from V and 14 bases from J, the junction kept 12 bases outside the gene matches. CDR3 length equals 13 residues. The CDR3 loop reads CASSPRDSQDKHF. The CDR3 nucleotides are TGTGCCAGCAGCCCACGGGACAGCCAAGATAAGCATTTT. The variable domain in full, with the rest retrieved from reference TRBV7-2 and TRBJ1-5, is GAGVSQSPSNKVTEKGKDVELRCDPISGHTALYWYRQSLGQGLEFLIYFQGNSAPDKSGLPSDRFSAERTGGSVSTLTIQRTQQEDSAVYLCASSPRDSQDKHFGDGTRLSIL.

Only a few counts were recorded for this clonotype. V and J are TRBV20-1 and TRBJ2-7; D possibly corresponds to TRBD2 (5 bases). The V end lost 2 bases, the J end lost 4 bases, and 24 bases lay between the germline ends. The CDR3 contains 17 residues. Germline V gene data show CDR1 as DFQATT and CDR2 as SNEGSKA (reference sequence). CDR3 amino acids: CSARKRPTDLRRYEQYF. CDR3 DNA: TGCAGTGCTAGAAAACGGCCAACGGACCTAAGGAGGTACGAGCAGTACTTC.

The V and J genes are TRBV7-2 and TRBJ2-7; D is possibly TRBD1 (6 bases). Trimming shortened V by 6 bases and J by 3 bases, and 18 bases separated the two germline ends. Germline V gene data show CDR1 as SGHTA and CDR2 as FQGNSA. This CDR3 has 15 residues. CDR3 coding DNA: TGTGCCAGCAGATCATACAGGGATAGAAACTACGAGCAGTACTTC. Its translation: CASRSYRDRNYEQYF.

The table lists this clonotype with a count of one. One end of the junction varies from germline; a read error may be responsible. The chain couples TRBV5-4 to TRBJ2-1; unclear D gene. Germline V gene sequence: CDR1 SGHNT, CDR2 YYREEE (reference sequence). The CDR3 is made up of 14 amino acids. For the CDR3, the DNA is TGCGCCAGCAGCCATCGCGTCCTGAGCAATGAGCAGTTCTTC. Amino acids: CASSHRVLSNEQFF.

The V call is TRBV3-1, the J call TRBJ2-3, with 7 bases lining up with TRBD2. V shed 3 bases and J 10 bases; nucleotides not matched to a gene: 7. The CDR3 has 13 amino acids. The germline CDR1 and CDR2 sequences are LGHDT and YNNKEL (reference sequence). The CDR3 spells CASSHPGRVAQYF. The CDR3 nucleotides read TGTGCCAGCAGCCACCCGGGGAGGGTGGCGCAGTATTTT.

The V call is TRBV4-1, the J call TRBJ2-1; D perhaps matches TRBD2 (5 bases). The CDR3 contains 16 residues. V shed 0 bases and J shed 7 bases, with 16 bases lying between them. Germline V gives CDR1 MGHRA, CDR2 YSYEKL. CDR3 sequence reads: CASSQDASGSWNEQFF. The CDR3 nucleotides read TGCGCCAGCAGCCAAGATGCCAGCGGCTCGTGGAATGAGCAGTTCTTC.